This note documents a single T cell receptor (beta chain) sequence. The antigen remains unidentified. This sample was taken from a study of shared clonotypes between healthy human individuals. The wider study: Researchers assigned three CD4 naive, three CD4 memory, two CD8 naive and one CD8 memory plate to each donor.

The protocol was immunoSEQ multiplex PCR, while the TCRdb copy is restricted to in-frame clones and leaves out a portion. The data hold approximately 2.5 million clones, with roughly 92% observed a single time. Broader study findings: Sharing across several donors was seen in 4% to 6.5% of naive CD4 clonotypes. For sorted subsets, rarefaction showed incomplete sequencing despite large depth.

V lost 6 bases and J 1 base, leaving 13 bases between the germline ends. Germline V gene sequence: CDR1 WSHSY, CDR2 SAAADI. The CDR3 is 14 amino acids. The sequenced sample was naive CD4+ T cells sorted from blood. The subset denotes: CD45RA+ positively selected. The clonotype comes from a man between 18 and 29 years old in good health. The V and J genes are TRBV10-2 and TRBJ2-7; D perhaps matches TRBD2 (5 bases). CDR3 nucleotides: TGCGCCAGCAGACTAGGGCTGGGATCCTACGAGCAGTACTTC. It is translated as CASRLGLGSYEQYF.